This entry concerns a single T cell receptor (beta chain). Its antigen is unidentified. Each sample had at least 6 million PBMCs isolated. This sample was taken from a study of blood T cells in healthy people across ages. Whole-study results and caveats: Estimated diversity across one million T cells was deemed an underestimate.

The CDR3 runs to 15 residues. V was pared by 5 bases and J by 8 bases, with 8 bases of the junction left unmatched. Per the germline V gene, CDR1 is SGHTA and CDR2 is FQGNSA. A sample-barcoded 5' primer and a J-beta primer mix were used in a second PCR of roughly 6 to 11 cycles. TCRdb re-called the 5' RACE reads with MiXCR, one entry per CDR3 protein. The sample lists some 320,000 distinct CDR3 sequences, roughly 29% occurring once. This chain joins TRBV7-2 and TRBJ2-1; 11 bases align to TRBD2. The clonotype comes from an older woman in good health. Input material: blood. CDR3 nucleotides: TGTGCCAGCAGCCCGACTAGCGGGGTTTTCGATGAGCAGTTCTTC. Its translation: CASSPTSGVFDEQFF.